These 10 T cell receptor beta chains were sequenced from one sample in a study of vaccination effects on CD4 cells after COVID-19. TCRdb keeps only in-frame clones here, not all; method: immunoSEQ multiplex PCR. The top ten hold around 2.7% of the sample, which has about 65,000 clones, roughly four fifths seen once. No antigen has been identified for these receptors. With the ViraFEST assay, the study expanded antigen-specific CD4+ T cells using viral peptide pools, then sequenced them. Investigators separated out CD4+ T cells once about eleven days of culture had passed. Vaccinated participants had no history of SARS-CoV-2 infection and tested negative for nucleocapsid antibodies. The material sequenced was CD4+ T cells from PBMCs cultured with HCoV-NL63 spike peptides, taken before COVID-19 vaccination. These receptors were obtained from a human donor who received a COVID-19 vaccine.

This chain connects TRBV7-2 to TRBJ1-4, with D possibly TRBD1 on 6 matching bases. The ends were cut back, 5 bases at V and 4 bases at J, with 14 bases in the middle. Looked up from germline, CDR1 is SGHTA and CDR2 is FQGNSA. The CDR3 has 15 amino acids. This CDR3 reads CASSPQGPGNEKLFF. The CDR3 coding sequence is TGTGCCAGCAGCCCACAGGGACCGGGTAATGAAAAACTGTTTTTT.

V usage is TRBV6-1 and J usage is TRBJ1-5; 7 bases fit TRBD1. CDR1 is MNHNS and CDR2 is SASEGT in the germline V gene. The CDR3 has 19 amino acids. With V trimmed by 2 bases and J by 0 bases, 13 bases remained unmatched. The CDR3 sequence: CASSERRLGTANSNQPQHF. In nucleotides, the CDR3 is TGTGCCAGCAGTGAACGAAGGCTTGGGACAGCTAATAGCAATCAGCCCCAGCATTTT.

This sequence joins TRBV5-4 and TRBJ1-4; 9 positions match TRBD1. CDR3 size: 13 residues. V lost 4 bases, J lost 7 bases, and 2 bases stayed unmatched. Germline lookup yields CDR1 SGHNT and CDR2 YYREEE (reference sequence). CDR3 sequence (DNA): TGTGCCAGCAGCCGGGACAGGGCTGAAAAACTGTTTTTT. Protein product: CASSRDRAEKLFF.

This chain uses TRBV6-4 with TRBJ2-6, with no clear D. This CDR3 region has 15 residues. V was shortened by 2 bases and J by 0 bases, with 5 bases between the two germline ends. Germline V gives CDR1 MRHNA, CDR2 SNTAGT. The CDR3 sequence is CASSDSSSGANVLTF. The CDR3 DNA reads TGTGCCAGCAGTGACAGCAGCTCTGGGGCCAACGTCCTGACTTTC.

This clone was counted only a few times. The V gene is TRBV6-2 or TRBV6-3, the J gene TRBJ2-5, with 7 bases identical to TRBD1. V dropped 0 bases and J dropped 1; count of bases not matched to a gene: 8. This CDR3 contains 17 residues. Per germline, CDR1 MNHEY and CDR2 SVGEGT. Here the CDR3 reads CASSYSTGKVRQETQYF. CDR3 sequence (DNA): TGTGCCAGCAGTTACTCGACAGGGAAGGTGCGCCAAGAGACCCAGTACTTC.

CDR3 nucleotide sequence: TGTGCCAGCAGTCCCCAGGAACCCGGGACCGGGGAGCTGTTTTTT. Encoded protein: CASSPQEPGTGELFF. The V gene is TRBV28, the J gene TRBJ2-2; D uncertain. Trimming pared 5 bases from V and 5 bases from J, leaving 15 bases between. The germline V gene encodes CDR1 MDHEN and CDR2 SYDVKM. The CDR3 covers 15 residues.

V is TRBV14 and J is TRBJ2-1; D may be TRBD2 (6 bases). The V end lost 0 bases, the J end lost 4 bases, and 10 bases lay between the germline ends. Germline CDR1 SGHDN, CDR2 FVKESK. The CDR3 runs 15 residues. DNA for the CDR3: TGTGCCAGCAGCCAAGACGGGAGAGTGTACAATGAGCAGTTCTTC. Translated: CASSQDGRVYNEQFF.

The chain carries TRBV7-2 and TRBJ2-5; D unresolved. The CDR3 is 14 residues long. Between the trimmed V and J ends, which lost 2 bases and 3 bases, there was a span of 10 bases. Germline-derived CDR1 and CDR2 are SGHTA and FQGNSA. CDR3 protein: CASSLNGLEETQYF. Here the CDR3 DNA reads TGTGCCAGCAGCTTAAACGGGCTAGAAGAGACCCAGTACTTC.

The V and J genes are TRBV19 and TRBJ2-6; perhaps TRBD2 as D (5 bases). CDR1 and CDR2 from the germline V gene are LNHDA and SQIVND (reference sequence). V lost 11 bases and J 0 bases, leaving 14 bases between the germline ends. CDR3 size: 15 residues. CDR3 in amino acids: CAGSAVSSGANVLTF. In nucleotides, the CDR3 is TGTGCCGGGAGTGCGGTCAGCTCTGGGGCCAACGTCCTGACTTTC.

The chain uses TRBV28 and TRBJ2-5, with 10 bases aligning to TRBD2. The CDR3 consists of 14 residues. V lost 6 bases, J lost 5 bases, and 6 bases stayed unmatched. Germline V CDR1 and CDR2: MDHEN, SYDVKM. CDR3 coding DNA: TGTGCCAGCAGCCCAGCGGGGGGGCTTGAGACCCAGTACTTC. The encoded protein is CASSPAGGLETQYF.